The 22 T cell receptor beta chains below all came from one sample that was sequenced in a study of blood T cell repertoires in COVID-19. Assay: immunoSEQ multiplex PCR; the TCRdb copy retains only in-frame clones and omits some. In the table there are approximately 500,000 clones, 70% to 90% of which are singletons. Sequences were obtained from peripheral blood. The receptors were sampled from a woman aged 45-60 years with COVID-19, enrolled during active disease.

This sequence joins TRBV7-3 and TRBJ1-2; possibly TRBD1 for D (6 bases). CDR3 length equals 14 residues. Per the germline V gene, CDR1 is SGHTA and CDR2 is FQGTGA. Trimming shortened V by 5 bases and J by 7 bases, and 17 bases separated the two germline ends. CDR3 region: CASSPTGRGFGYTF. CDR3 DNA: TGTGCCAGCAGCCCAACAGGCAGGGGATTTGGCTACACCTTC.

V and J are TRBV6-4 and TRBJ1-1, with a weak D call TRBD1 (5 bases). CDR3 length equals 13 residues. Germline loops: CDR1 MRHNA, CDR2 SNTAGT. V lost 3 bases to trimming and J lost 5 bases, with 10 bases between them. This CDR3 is CASSESGGTEAFF. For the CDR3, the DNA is TGTGCCAGCAGTGAAAGTGGGGGGACTGAAGCTTTCTTT.

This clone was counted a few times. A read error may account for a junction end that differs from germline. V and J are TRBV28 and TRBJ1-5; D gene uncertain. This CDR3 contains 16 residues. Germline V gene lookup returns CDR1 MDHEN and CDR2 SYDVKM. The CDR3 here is CASSLSLGRAGQPQHF. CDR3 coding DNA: TGTGCCAGCAGCTTATCCCTGGGGAGGGCGGGTCAGCCCCAGCATTTT.

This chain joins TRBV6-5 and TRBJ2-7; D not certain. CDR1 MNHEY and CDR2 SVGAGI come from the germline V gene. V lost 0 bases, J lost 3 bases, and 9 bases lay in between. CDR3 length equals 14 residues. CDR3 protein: CASSYSAGVYEQYF. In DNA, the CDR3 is TGTGCCAGCAGTTACTCCGCCGGAGTCTACGAGCAGTACTTC.

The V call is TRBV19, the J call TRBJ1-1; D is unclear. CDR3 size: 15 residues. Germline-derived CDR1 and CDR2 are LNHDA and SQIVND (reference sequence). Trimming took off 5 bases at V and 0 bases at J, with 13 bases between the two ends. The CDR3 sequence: CASSPGLEMNTEAFF. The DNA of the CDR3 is TGTGCCAGTAGTCCCGGTCTGGAGATGAACACTGAAGCTTTCTTT. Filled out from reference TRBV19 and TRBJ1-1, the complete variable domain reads DGGITQSPKYLFRKEGQNVTLSCEQNLNHDAMYWYRQDPGQGLRLIYYSQIVNDFQKGDIAEGYSVSREKKESFPLTVTSAQKNPTAFYLCASSPGLEMNTEAFFGQGTRLTVV.

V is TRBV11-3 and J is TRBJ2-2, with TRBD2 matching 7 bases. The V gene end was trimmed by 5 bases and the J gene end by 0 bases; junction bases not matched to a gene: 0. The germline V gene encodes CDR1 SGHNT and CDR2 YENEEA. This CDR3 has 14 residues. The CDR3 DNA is TGTGCCAGCAGCACTAGCGCGAACACCGGGGAGCTGTTTTTT. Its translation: CASSTSANTGELFF. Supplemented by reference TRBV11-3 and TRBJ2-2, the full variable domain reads EAGVVQSPRYKIIEKKQPVAFWCNPISGHNTLYWYLQNLGQGPELLIRYENEEAVDDSQLPKDRFSAERLKGVDSTLKIQPAELGDSAVYLCASSTSANTGELFFGEGSRLTVL.

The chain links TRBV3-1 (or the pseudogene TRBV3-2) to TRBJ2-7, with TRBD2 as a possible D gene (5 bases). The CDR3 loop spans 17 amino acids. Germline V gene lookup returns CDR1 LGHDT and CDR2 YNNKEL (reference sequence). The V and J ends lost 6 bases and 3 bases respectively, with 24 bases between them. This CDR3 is CASSPVHEVGGYYEQYF. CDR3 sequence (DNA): TGTGCCAGCAGTCCCGTTCATGAGGTTGGAGGTTACTACGAGCAGTACTTC.

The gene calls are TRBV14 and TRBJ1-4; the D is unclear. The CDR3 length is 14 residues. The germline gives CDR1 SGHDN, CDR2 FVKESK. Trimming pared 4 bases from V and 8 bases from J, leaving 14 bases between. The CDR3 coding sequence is TGTGCCAGCAGCCTTAGTCCTGGTCGCGAAAAACTGTTTTTT. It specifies CASSLSPGREKLFF.

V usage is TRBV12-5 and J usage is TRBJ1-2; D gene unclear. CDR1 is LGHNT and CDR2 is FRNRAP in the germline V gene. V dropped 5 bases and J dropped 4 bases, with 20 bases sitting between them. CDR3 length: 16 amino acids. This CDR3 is CASGPSGPIGAYGYTF. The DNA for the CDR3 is TGTGCTAGTGGTCCCTCGGGTCCAATCGGCGCCTATGGCTACACCTTC.

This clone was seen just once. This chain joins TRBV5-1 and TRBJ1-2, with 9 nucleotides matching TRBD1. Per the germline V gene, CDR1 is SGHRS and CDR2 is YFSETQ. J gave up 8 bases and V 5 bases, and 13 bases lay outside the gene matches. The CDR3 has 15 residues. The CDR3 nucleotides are TGCGCCAGCAGTCGCCTTATTACAGGGGGCGAGGGCTACACCTTC. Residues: CASSRLITGGEGYTF.

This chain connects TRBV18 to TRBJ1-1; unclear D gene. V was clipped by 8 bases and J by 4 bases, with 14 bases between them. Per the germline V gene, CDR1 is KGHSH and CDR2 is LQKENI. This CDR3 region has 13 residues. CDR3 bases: TGTGCCAGCGGCGAAGGAGAGTCCACTGAAGCTTTCTTT. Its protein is CASGEGESTEAFF. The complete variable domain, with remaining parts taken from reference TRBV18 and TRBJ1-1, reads NAGVMQNPRHLVRRRGQEARLRCSPMKGHSHVYWYRQLPEEGLKFMVYLQKENIIDESGMPKERFSAEFPKEGPSILRIQQVVRGDSAAYFCASGEGESTEAFFGQGTRLTVV.

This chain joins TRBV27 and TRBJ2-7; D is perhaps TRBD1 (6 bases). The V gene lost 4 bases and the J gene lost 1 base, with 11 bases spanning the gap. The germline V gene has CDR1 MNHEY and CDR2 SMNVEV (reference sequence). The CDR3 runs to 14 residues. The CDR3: CASSSDTGSYEQYF. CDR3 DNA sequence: TGTGCCAGCAGTTCGGACACAGGGTCCTACGAGCAGTACTTC.

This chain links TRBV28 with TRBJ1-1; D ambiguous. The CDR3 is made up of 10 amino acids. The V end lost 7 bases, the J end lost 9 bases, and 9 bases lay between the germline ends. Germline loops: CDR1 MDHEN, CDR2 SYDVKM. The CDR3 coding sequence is TGTGCCAGCATTGGTCTACAAGCTTTCTTT. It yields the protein CASIGLQAFF.

The CDR3: CASSHRDFRETQYF. Here the CDR3 DNA reads TGCGCCAGCAGCCACCGGGACTTCCGGGAGACCCAGTACTTC. The rearrangement uses TRBV5-1 and TRBJ2-5; maybe TRBD2 (6 bases). Trimming pared 4 bases from V and 5 bases from J, leaving 15 bases between. CDR3 length equals 14 residues. The germline V gene encodes CDR1 SGHRS and CDR2 YFSETQ.

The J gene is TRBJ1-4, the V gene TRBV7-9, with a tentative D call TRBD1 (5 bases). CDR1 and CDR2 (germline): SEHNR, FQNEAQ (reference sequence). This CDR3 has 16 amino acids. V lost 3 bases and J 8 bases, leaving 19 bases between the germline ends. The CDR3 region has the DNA TGTGCCAGCAGCTTTACAACTGGGGCAGGGAGGGAAAAACTGTTTTTT. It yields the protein CASSFTTGAGREKLFF.

CDR3 protein: CASSPMHDINYGYTF. CDR3 nucleotides: TGTGCCAGCAGCCCGATGCATGACATAAACTATGGCTACACCTTC. The J gene is TRBJ1-2, the V gene TRBV5-4, with no clear D. CDR3 length: 15 residues. In germline, CDR1 is SGHNT, CDR2 YYREEE (reference sequence). V lost 4 bases, J lost 2 bases, and 15 bases lay in between.

CDR3 sequence reads: CATGGDRVDGYTF. CDR3 nucleotide sequence: TGTGCCACCGGGGGGGACAGGGTCGATGGCTACACCTTC. The chain links TRBV24-1 to TRBJ1-2; 9 nucleotides line up with TRBD1. The CDR3 extends over 13 amino acids. Germline V gene sequence: CDR1 KGHDR, CDR2 SFDVKD. V trimming: 9 bases; J trimming: 6 bases; junction bases outside the gene matches: 7.

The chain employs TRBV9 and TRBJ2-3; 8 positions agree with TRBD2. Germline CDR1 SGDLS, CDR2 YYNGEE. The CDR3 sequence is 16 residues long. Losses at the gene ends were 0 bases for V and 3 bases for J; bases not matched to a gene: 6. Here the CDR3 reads CASSVAVGGVTDTQYF. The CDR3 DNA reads TGTGCCAGCAGCGTAGCCGTCGGGGGGGTAACAGATACGCAGTATTTT.

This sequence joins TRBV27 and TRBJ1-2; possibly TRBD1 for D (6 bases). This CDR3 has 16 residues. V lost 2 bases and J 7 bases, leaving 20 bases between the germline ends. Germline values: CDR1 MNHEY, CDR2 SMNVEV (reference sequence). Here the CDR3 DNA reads TGTGCCAGCAGTTTAATTCCGGACAGTACCCCCTTTGGCTACACCTTC. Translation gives CASSLIPDSTPFGYTF.

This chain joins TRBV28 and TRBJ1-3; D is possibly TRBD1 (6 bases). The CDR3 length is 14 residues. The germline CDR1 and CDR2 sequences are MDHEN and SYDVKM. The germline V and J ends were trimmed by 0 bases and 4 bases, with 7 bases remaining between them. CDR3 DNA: TGTGCCAGCAGTTTATGGGGGGCGGGAAACACCATATATTTT. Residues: CASSLWGAGNTIYF.

For the CDR3, the DNA is TGTGCCGCCCCCAGGGGGCTAGATAACGAGCAGTACTTC. Its translation is CAAPRGLDNEQYF. The gene calls are TRBV2 and TRBJ2-7; 8 bases agree with TRBD1. The V gene end was trimmed by 11 bases and the J gene end by 5 bases; junction bases not matched to a gene: 11. The CDR3 has 13 residues. The V gene's germline CDR1 is SNHLY and CDR2 FYNNEI.

CDR3 amino acids: CASSQGAGEKLFF. CDR3 bases: TGTGCCAGCAGCCAGGGGGCCGGGGAAAAACTGTTTTTT. V and J are TRBV9 and TRBJ1-4; 8 positions match TRBD1. This CDR3 has 13 amino acids. The germline V gene encodes CDR1 SGDLS and CDR2 YYNGEE. V was pared by 4 bases and J by 8 bases, with 4 bases of the junction left unmatched.